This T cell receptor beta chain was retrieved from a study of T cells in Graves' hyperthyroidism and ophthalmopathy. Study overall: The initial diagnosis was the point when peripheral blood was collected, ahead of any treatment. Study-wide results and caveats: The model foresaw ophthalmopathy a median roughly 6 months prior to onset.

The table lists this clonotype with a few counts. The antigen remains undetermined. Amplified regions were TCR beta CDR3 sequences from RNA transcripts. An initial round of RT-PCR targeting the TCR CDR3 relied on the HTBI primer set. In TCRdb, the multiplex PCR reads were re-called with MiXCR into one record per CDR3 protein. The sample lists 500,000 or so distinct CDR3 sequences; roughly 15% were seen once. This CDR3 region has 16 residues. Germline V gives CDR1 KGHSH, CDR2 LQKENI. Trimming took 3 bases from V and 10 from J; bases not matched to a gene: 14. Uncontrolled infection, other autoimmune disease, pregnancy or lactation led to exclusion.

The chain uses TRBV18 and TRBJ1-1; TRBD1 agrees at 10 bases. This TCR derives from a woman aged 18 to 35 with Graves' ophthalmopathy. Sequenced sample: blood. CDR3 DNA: TGTGCCAGCTCACCCTCGACCCCGGGACAGGGGTATGGAGCTTTCTTT. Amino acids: CASSPSTPGQGYGAFF.